The 8 T cell receptor beta chains below come from one sample, sequenced in a study of regulatory T cells in long-lasting Graves disease. Time point given: persistent/refractory GD, antithyroid drugs over 5 years with positive TRAb. PBMCs were the source of the RNA used for TCR sequencing. Construction of the TCR beta libraries employed iRepertoire HTBI primers in conjunction with Arm-PCR of CDR3 regions. One entry per CDR3 protein, called by TCRdb with MiXCR from the multiplex PCR reads. Found here are around 500,000 distinct CDR3 sequences, roughly 20% of them singletons; the top ten hold under 9%. The sequencing used peripheral blood mononuclear cells (PBMCs), collected when the disease was refractory, from a patient treated with antithyroid drugs. The receptors stem from a female donor with Graves disease.

The gene calls are TRBV9 and TRBJ1-5, with 9 nucleotides matching TRBD1. The V segment lost 4 bases and the J segment 3 bases; nucleotides outside the gene matches: 8. Germline CDR1 reads SGDLS; CDR2 reads YYNGEE. This CDR3 is built from 16 residues. The CDR3 here is CASSPDTGGFNQPQHF. The CDR3 nucleotides are TGTGCCAGCAGCCCTGACACAGGGGGCTTCAATCAGCCCCAGCATTTT.

This clonotype showed up many times. This rearrangement joins TRBV9 to TRBJ2-5, with TRBD2 identical over 9 bases. Germline assignment: CDR1 SGDLS and CDR2 YYNGEE. There are 15 residues in the CDR3. Unmatched junction bases numbered 10, after V lost 6 bases and J lost 4 bases. Here the CDR3 reads CASNRGGSGRETQYF. The CDR3 nucleotides are TGTGCCAGCAACAGAGGTGGTAGCGGGAGAGAGACCCAGTACTTC.

This clonotype was seen only a few times. V usage is TRBV19 and J usage is TRBJ1-1; D possibly corresponds to TRBD1 (6 bases). Trimming pared 9 bases from V and 1 base from J, leaving 12 bases between. CDR1 is LNHDA and CDR2 is SQIVND in the germline V gene (reference sequence). This CDR3 contains 13 residues. The CDR3 spells CASQTGRNTEAFF. For the CDR3, the DNA is TGTGCCAGCCAGACAGGTCGGAACACTGAAGCTTTCTTT. The complete variable domain, with remaining parts taken from reference TRBV19 and TRBJ1-1, reads DGGITQSPKYLFRKEGQNVTLSCEQNLNHDAMYWYRQDPGQGLRLIYYSQIVNDFQKGDIAEGYSVSREKKESFPLTVTSAQKNPTAFYLCASQTGRNTEAFFGQGTRLTVV.

This clonotype came up many times. The rearrangement uses TRBV3-1 and TRBJ1-5; D possibly corresponds to TRBD1 (5 bases). Trimming took off 1 base at V and 5 bases at J, with 12 bases between the two ends. In germline, CDR1 is LGHDT, CDR2 YNNKEL (reference sequence). The CDR3 covers 15 residues. The CDR3 coding sequence is TGTGCCAGCAGCCAAGGTCAGGGTCGAGATCAGCCCCAGCATTTT. Amino acid sequence: CASSQGQGRDQPQHF.

As for this clonotype: This may stem from a read error, because a much larger clone lies one nucleotide away. The V call is TRBV30, the J call TRBJ1-2, with a weak D call TRBD1 (6 bases). The CDR3 is 12 amino acids. CDR1 is GTSNPN, CDR2 SVGIG, per germline (reference sequence). V lost 8 bases and J lost 2, with 12 bases in between. CDR3 amino acids: CARLQGNYGYTF. The CDR3 coding sequence is TGTGCCCGGCTACAGGGCAACTATGGCTACACCTTC.

This clonotype was recorded many times. This sequence joins TRBV7-8 and TRBJ2-5, with TRBD2 matching 14 bases. The V gene's germline CDR1 is SGHVS and CDR2 FQNEAQ. Trimming took 4 bases from V and 3 from J; bases not matched to a gene: 7. This CDR3 is 17 amino acids long. The CDR3 coding sequence is TGTGCCAGCAGCTCGGCGTGGACTAGCGGGGGGAAAGAGACCCAGTACTTC. Protein: CASSSAWTSGGKETQYF. The whole variable domain, remainder taken from reference TRBV7-8 and TRBJ2-5, is GAGVSQSPRYKVAKRGQDVALRCDPISGHVSLFWYQQALGQGPEFLTYFQNEAQLDKSGLPSDRFFAERPEGSVSTLKIQRTQQEDSAVYLCASSSAWTSGGKETQYFGPGTRLLVL.

In its sample, this clonotype was seen a few times. The DNA of the CDR3 is TGTGCCAGCAGCTGGAGGGTGCTTAACTATGGCTACACCTTC. It is translated as CASSWRVLNYGYTF. This sequence joins TRBV5-6 and TRBJ1-2; no clear D. CDR1 and CDR2 (germline): SGHDT, YYEEEE. The V gene lost 3 bases and the J gene lost 1 base, with 10 bases spanning the gap. The CDR3 covers 14 residues.

In regard to this clonotype: A much larger clone lies one base from this, so it may be a read error. J is TRBJ1-1 and V is TRBV12-3 or TRBV12-4; tentatively, D is TRBD1 (5 bases). This CDR3 comprises 14 residues. The V end lost 3 bases, the J end lost 1 base, and 9 bases lay between the germline ends. The DNA of the CDR3 is TGTGCCAGCAGTTTCGGGGGGACGAACACTGAAGCTTTCTTT. Encoded protein: CASSFGGTNTEAFF.